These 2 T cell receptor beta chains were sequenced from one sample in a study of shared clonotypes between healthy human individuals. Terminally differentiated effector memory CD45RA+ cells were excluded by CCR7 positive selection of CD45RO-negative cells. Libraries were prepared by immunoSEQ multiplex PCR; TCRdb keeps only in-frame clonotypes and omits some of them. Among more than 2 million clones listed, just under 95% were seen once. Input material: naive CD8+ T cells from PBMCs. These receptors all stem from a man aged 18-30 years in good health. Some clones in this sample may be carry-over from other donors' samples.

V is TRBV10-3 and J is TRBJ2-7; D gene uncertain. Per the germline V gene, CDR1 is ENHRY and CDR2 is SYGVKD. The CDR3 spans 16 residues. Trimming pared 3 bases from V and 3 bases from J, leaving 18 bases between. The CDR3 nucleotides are TGTGCCATCAGTGATAGGCGGACCGCGCTTCTCTACGAGCAGTACTTC. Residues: CAISDRRTALLYEQYF.

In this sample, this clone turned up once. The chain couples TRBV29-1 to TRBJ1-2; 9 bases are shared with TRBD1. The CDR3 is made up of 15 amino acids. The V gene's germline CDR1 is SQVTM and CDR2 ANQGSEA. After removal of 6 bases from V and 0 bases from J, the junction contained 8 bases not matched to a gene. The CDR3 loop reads CSVGRQGGANYGYTF. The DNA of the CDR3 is TGCAGCGTCGGACGACAGGGGGGAGCTAACTATGGCTACACCTTC.